These T cell receptor beta chains were read from a single sample in a study of immune evolution from preneoplasia to lung adenocarcinoma. The method was immunoSEQ multiplex PCR; TCRdb's version includes in-frame clones alone and lacks a portion of them. In the table there are thousands of clones, 80% to 85% of which are singletons. Material: FFPE invasive lung adenocarcinoma tissue. The receptors originated from a person in their fifties or sixties with lung adenocarcinoma. CDR3s leave out the opening cysteine and the closing phenylalanine or tryptophan. D genes are given only for firm matches. Clone size is shown for a subset of rows, as once, few, many or a class of expanded clone.

TRBJ1-3,.,.,TRBV5-1,ASSLVGTASGNTIY
TRBJ2-6,.,.,TRBV7-3,ASSLRGGGSSGANVLT
TRBJ2-1,.,TRBD2,TRBV27,ASSFYAGTSGYNEQF
TRBJ2-3,.,TRBD2,TRBV7-9,ASSQKKGTSGAPDTQY
TRBJ2-7,few,.,TRBV7-9,ASSYPERANGYEQY
TRBJ2-1,.,TRBD1,TRBV11-1,ASSKGTGSYNEQF
TRBJ1-1,few,.,TRBV19,ASSIGFNTEAF
TRBJ1-1,once,.,TRBV13,ASSLTPLQGLNTEAF
TRBJ2-1,.,TRBD2,TRBV15,ATSDPQRGHNEQF
TRBJ2-1,.,TRBD1,TRBV4-2,ASSQEGGQGYNEQF
TRBJ2-7,.,.,TRBV5-6,ASTAGIARGEQY
TRBJ1-1,once,.,TRBV29-1,SVVNTGTRVGGLINTEAF
TRBJ2-2,.,.,TRBV9,ASSVGPLSFRTGELF
TRBJ1-3,once,.,TRBV30,AWSWWDTIY
TRBJ2-1,.,.,TRBV20-1,SARRASEQF
TRBJ2-1,.,.,TRBV29-1,SVDQAEQF
TRBJ2-4,.,.,TRBV2,ASMWTAKNIQY
TRBJ2-7,.,TRBD1,TRBV5-1,ASQGQGEEQY
TRBJ2-2,few,TRBD2,TRBV19,ASSLGGLAGARTGELF
TRBJ1-2,.,TRBD1,TRBV7-9,ASSRGTDYGYT
TRBJ2-7,.,.,TRBV20-1,SALEGYEQY
TRBJ2-4,.,.,TRBV21-1,ASSRLAGAKNIQY
TRBJ1-5,.,.,TRBV27,ASTSRTISNQPQH
TRBJ2-6,.,.,TRBV6-5,ATRKGLGANVLT
TRBJ2-7,.,TRBD1,TRBV4-3,ASSHAAGDSSYEQY
TRBJ2-6,.,TRBD2,TRBV7-2,ASSLVGGRSPGANVLT
TRBJ2-3,.,TRBD2,TRBV27,ASSPGGSSTDTQY
TRBJ2-7,once,.,TRBV18,ASSPPITNEQY
TRBJ2-1,few,TRBD2,TRBV7-7,ASSSFSGSHEQF
TRBJ2-5,few,.,TRBV7-9,ASSSGQAQGLQETQY
TRBJ1-5,.,TRBD1,TRBV2,ASRIATGAGSSSNQPQH